This T cell receptor beta chain comes out of a study of T cells expressing NK-cell markers. For the study at large: All TCR beta repertoires analysed originated from sorted CD3+CD56+NKG2C+, CD3+CD56+NKG2C- and CD3+CD56-NKG2C+ T cells. Notes on the study in general: These clonotypes, the leaders elsewhere, also led the CD3+CD56-NKG2C+ fraction in four donors.

For each CDR3 protein, TCRdb gives one entry from its re-call of the 5' RACE reads, without DNA. This table lists a few hundred thousand distinct CDR3 sequences. For this clonotype: Its antigen is still unknown.

The CDR3 extends over 14 amino acids. Germline V gives CDR1 MDHEN, CDR2 SYDVKM. V usage is TRBV28 and J usage is TRBJ1-2. This receptor was obtained from a man aged 18-70 years in good health. Sequenced sample: blood T cells: a sorted CD56 or NKG2C T cell subset, CD4+ or CD8+ T cells, or bulk PBMC T cells (not recorded which). The CDR3 sequence: CASSAGGRVQGYTF.